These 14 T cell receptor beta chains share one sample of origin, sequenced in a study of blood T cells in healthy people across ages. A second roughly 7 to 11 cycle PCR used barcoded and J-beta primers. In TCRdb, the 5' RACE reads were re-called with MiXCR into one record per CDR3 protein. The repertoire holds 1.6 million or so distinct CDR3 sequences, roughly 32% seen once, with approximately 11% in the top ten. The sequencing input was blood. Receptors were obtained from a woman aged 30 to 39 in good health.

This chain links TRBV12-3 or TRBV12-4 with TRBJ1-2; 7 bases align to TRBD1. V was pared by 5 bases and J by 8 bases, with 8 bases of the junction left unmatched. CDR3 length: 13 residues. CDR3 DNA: TGTGCCAGCAGTCCAGGGACAGTAAACGGCTACACCTTC. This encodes CASSPGTVNGYTF.

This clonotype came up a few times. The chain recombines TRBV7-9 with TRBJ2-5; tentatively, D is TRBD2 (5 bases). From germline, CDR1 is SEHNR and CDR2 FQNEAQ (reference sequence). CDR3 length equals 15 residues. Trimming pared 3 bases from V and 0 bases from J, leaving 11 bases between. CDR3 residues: CASSFPGNHQETQYF. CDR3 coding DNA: TGTGCCAGCAGCTTTCCGGGGAACCACCAAGAGACCCAGTACTTC. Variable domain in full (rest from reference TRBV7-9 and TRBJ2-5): DTGVSQNPRHKITKRGQNVTFRCDPISEHNRLYWYRQTLGQGPEFLTYFQNEAQLEKSRLLSDRFSAERPKGSFSTLEIQRTEQGDSAMYLCASSFPGNHQETQYFGPGTRLLVL.

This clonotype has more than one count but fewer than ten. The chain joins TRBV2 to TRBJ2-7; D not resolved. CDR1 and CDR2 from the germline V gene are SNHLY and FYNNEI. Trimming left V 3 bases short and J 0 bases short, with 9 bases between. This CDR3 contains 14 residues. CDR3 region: CASSDLDLSYEQYF. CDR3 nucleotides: TGTGCCAGCAGTGATCTGGACCTCTCCTACGAGCAGTACTTC.

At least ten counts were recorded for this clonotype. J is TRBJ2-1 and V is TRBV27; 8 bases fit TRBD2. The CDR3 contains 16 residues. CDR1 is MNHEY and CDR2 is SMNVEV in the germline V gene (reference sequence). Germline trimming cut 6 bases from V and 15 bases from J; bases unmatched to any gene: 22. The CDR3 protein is CASSPRGTGTGGPWFF. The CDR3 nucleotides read TGTGCCAGCAGCCCTAGGGGAACCGGGACGGGAGGGCCGTGGTTCTTC.

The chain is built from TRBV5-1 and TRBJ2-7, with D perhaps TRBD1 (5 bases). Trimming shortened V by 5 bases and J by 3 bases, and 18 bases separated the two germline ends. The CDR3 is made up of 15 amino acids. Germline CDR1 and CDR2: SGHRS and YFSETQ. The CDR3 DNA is TGCGCCAGCAGTATGGCTACAGGCTCTTACTACGAGCAGTACTTC. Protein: CASSMATGSYYEQYF.

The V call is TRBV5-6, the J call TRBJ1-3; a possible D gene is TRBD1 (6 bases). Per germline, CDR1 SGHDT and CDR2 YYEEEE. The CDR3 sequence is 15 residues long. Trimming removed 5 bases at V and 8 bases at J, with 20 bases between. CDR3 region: CASRDGGRGGDTIYF. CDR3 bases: TGTGCCAGCAGAGACGGAGGCAGGGGAGGAGACACCATATATTTT.

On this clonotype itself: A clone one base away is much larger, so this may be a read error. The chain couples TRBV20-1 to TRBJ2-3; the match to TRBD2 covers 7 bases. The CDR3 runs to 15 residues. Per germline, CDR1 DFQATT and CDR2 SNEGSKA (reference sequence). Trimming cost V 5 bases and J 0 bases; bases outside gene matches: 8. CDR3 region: CSALLLATSTDTQYF. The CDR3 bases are TGCAGTGCTTTATTACTAGCGACAAGCACAGATACGCAGTATTTT.

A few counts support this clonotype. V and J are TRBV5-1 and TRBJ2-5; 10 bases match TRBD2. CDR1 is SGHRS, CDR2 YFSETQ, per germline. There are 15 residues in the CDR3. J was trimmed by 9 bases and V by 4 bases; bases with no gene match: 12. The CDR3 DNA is TGCGCCAGCAGCCAAAGCGGGGGGGATGGCGAGGCCCAGTACTTC. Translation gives CASSQSGGDGEAQYF.

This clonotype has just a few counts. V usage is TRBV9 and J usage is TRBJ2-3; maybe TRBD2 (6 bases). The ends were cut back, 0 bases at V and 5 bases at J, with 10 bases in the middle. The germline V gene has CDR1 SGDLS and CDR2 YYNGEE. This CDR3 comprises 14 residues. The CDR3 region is CASSVESSGDTQYF. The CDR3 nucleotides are TGTGCCAGCAGCGTAGAGAGTAGCGGAGATACGCAGTATTTT.

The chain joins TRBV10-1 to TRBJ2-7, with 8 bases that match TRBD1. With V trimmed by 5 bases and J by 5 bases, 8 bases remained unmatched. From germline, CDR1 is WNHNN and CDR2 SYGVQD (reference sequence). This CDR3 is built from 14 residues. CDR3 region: CASSKDRADDEQYF. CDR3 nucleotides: TGCGCCAGCAGTAAGGACAGGGCAGACGACGAGCAGTACTTC.

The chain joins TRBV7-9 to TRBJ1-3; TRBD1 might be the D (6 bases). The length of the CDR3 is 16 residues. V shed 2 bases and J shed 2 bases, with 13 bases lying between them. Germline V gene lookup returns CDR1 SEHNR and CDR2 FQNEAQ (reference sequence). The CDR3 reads CASSLPYSGAGNTIYF. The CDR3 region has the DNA TGTGCCAGCAGCTTACCCTACTCAGGGGCTGGAAACACCATATATTTT.

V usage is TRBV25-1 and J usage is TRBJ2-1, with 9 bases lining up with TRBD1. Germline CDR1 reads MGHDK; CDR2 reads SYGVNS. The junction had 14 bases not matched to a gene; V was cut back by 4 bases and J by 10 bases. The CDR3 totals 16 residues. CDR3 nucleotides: TGTGCCAGCAGTGGCCACGGGACAGGGCACTCCTGGGAGCAGTTCTTC. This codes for CASSGHGTGHSWEQFF.

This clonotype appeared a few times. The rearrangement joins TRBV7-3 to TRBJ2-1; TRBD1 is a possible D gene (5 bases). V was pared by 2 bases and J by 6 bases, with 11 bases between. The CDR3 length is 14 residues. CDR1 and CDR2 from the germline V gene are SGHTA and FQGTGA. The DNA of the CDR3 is TGTGCCAGCAGCTTAGGTAGGCAGGGCAATGAGCAGTTCTTC. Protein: CASSLGRQGNEQFF. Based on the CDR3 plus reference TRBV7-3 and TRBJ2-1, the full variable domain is GAGVSQTPSNKVTEKGKYVELRCDPISGHTALYWYRQSLGQGPEFLIYFQGTGAADDSGLPNDRFFAVRPEGSVSTLKIQRTERGDSAVYLCASSLGRQGNEQFFGPGTRLTVL.

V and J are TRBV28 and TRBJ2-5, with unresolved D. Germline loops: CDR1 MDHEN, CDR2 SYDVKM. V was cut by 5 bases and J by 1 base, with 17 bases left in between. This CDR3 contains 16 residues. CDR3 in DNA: TGTGCCAGCAGTCCTCTAGAGAGCCTGGTCCAAGAGACCCAGTACTTC. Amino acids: CASSPLESLVQETQYF.